The rows below give T cell receptor beta chains drawn from one sample of a study of CD8 T cells in ankylosing spondylitis. TCRdb re-derived calls from the 5' RACE reads in MiXCR, one entry per CDR3 protein. The sample comprises 200,000 to 250,000 distinct CDR3 sequences, 25% to 30% of which are singletons, and just over 6.5% rests with the top ten. Sequencing was performed on blood, either unsorted or a sorted T cell fraction (not recorded which). Every receptor here comes from a male donor with ankylosing spondylitis or in good health (not recorded which). CDR3s include the opening cysteine and the closing phenylalanine or tryptophan. The order of the fields is D gene, clone size, J gene, V gene, CDR3 DNA, CDR3 protein. A D gene is named only where the DNA matches it firmly. Expanded clones are given a class, and other clones once, few, many or no size at all.

>-|many|TRBJ2-7|TRBV28
TGTGCCAGCGCGAGAGGAGGCCGCTACGAGCAGTACTTC
CASARGGRYEQYF
>-|many|TRBJ1-1|TRBV25-1
TGTGCCAGCAGTGGGAAAGAGGAGGACACTGAAGCTTTCTTT
CASSGKEEDTEAFF
>-|few|TRBJ2-1|TRBV20-1
TGCAGTGCTACATTTGCCGGTTCCTACAATGAGCAGTTCTTC
CSATFAGSYNEQFF
>-|-|TRBJ2-3|TRBV6-6
TGTGCCAGCAGTCAGGGAAGAGATACGCAGTATTTT
CASSQGRDTQYF
>-|many|TRBJ2-5|TRBV6-2/TRBV6-3
TGTGCCAGCAGTTACGGTATCCGGGAGACCCAGTACTTC
CASSYGIRETQYF
>TRBD1|-|TRBJ2-5|TRBV20-1
TGCAGTATGACAGGGGGACACGAGACCCAGTACTTC
CSMTGGHETQYF
>TRBD2|many|TRBJ2-7|TRBV12-3/TRBV12-4
TGTGCCAGCAGTTTTAGCGGGAGAAGGTACGAGCAGTACTTC
CASSFSGRRYEQYF
>-|-|TRBJ2-7|TRBV20-1
TGCAGTGCTAGTCACAGGGCGAAGGAGCAGTACTTC
CSASHRAKEQYF
>-|-|TRBJ1-2|TRBV10-3
TGTGCCATCAGTTCCGGGCCTTCTAACTATGGCTACACCTTC
CAISSGPSNYGYTF
>-|-|TRBJ2-3|TRBV10-2
TGCGCCAGCAGTGTGGCACTAGTGGCAGATACGCAGTATTTT
CASSVALVADTQYF
>TRBD1|many|TRBJ1-2|TRBV7-2
TGTGCCAGCAGCCCAGGGGGGGACGGCTATGGCTACACCTTC
CASSPGGDGYGYTF
>-|-|TRBJ1-3|TRBV5-6
TGTGCCAGCAGCTTGTTCGTCCAGGGCCTATCTGGAAACACCATATATTTT
CASSLFVQGLSGNTIYF
>-|-|TRBJ2-1|TRBV6-5
TGTGCCAGCAGGTACAGGGTCAGCTCCTACAATGAGCAGTTCTTC
CASRYRVSSYNEQFF
>-|many|TRBJ2-1|TRBV20-1
TGCAGTGCTAACCTCGTGGGGGAGGACACTGAGCAGTTCTTC
CSANLVGEDTEQFF
>-|many|TRBJ2-2|TRBV4-1
TGCGCCAGCAGCCAAGCGAGCAACACCGGGGAGCTGTTTTTT
CASSQASNTGELFF
>-|-|TRBJ2-1|TRBV2
TGTGCCAGCAGTGAAGCGGCGGGACAGAAGAATGAGCAGTTCTTC
CASSEAAGQKNEQFF
>-|few|TRBJ2-5|TRBV12-3/TRBV12-4
TGTGCCAGCAGTCGCACAGGGAGGAGGGAGACCCAGTACTTC
CASSRTGRRETQYF
>-|many|TRBJ2-1|TRBV24-1
TGTGCCACCAGTGAGGCTACGAGCTCCTACAATGAGCAGTTCTTC
CATSEATSSYNEQFF
>-|-|TRBJ2-5|TRBV12-3/TRBV12-4
TGTGCCAGCAGTACCGGGAGAGGAGAGACCCAGTACTTC
CASSTGRGETQYF
>-|many|TRBJ2-3|TRBV5-1
TGCGCCAGTGGCCTTTGGGGGATTTCAGATACGCAGTATTTT
CASGLWGISDTQYF
>TRBD2|-|TRBJ2-3|TRBV10-3
TGTGCCATGGCGGGGGGAGGAGCGAATACGCAGTATTTT
CAMAGGGANTQYF
>-|many|TRBJ2-6|TRBV5-5
TGTGCCAGCAGCATGGTGACAGGCTCTGGGGCCAACGTCCTGACTTTC
CASSMVTGSGANVLTF
>-|-|TRBJ1-1|TRBV9
TGTGCCAGCAGCCCCGGGGGACGGACTGAAGCTTTCTTT
CASSPGGRTEAFF
>-|few|TRBJ1-2|TRBV20-1
TGCAGTGCCCGACAGGTGATGCTCTCTGTCTACACCTTC
CSARQVMLSVYTF